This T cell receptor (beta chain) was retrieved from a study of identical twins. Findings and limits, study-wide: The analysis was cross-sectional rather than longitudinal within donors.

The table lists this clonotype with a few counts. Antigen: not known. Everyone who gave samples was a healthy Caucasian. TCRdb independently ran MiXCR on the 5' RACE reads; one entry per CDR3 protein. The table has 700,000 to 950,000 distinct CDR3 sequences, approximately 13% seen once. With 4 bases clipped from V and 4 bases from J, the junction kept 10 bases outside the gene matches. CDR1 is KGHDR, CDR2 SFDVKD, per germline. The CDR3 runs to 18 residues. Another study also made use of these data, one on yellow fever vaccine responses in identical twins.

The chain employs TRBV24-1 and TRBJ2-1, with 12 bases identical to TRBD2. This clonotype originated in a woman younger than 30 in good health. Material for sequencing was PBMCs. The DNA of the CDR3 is TGTGCCACCAGTGAGCCGACTAGCGGGAGAGGTGGGTACAATGAGCAGTTCTTC. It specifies CATSEPTSGRGGYNEQFF.